Listed below are T cell receptor beta chains from one sample, sequenced in a study of patients and donors after allogeneic stem cell transplantation. TCRdb re-analysed the RT-PCR reads in MiXCR, keeping a single row per CDR3 protein. This table holds about 34,000 distinct CDR3 sequences, less than 45% found once. The sequenced material came from blood, either unsorted or a sorted T cell fraction (not recorded which). The source is a human donor who was either an allogeneic HSCT recipient or a stem cell or donor lymphocyte infusion donor (not recorded which). It is not recorded whose cells these are; they may come from a transplant donor. The CDR3 runs from the conserved cysteine through the conserved F or W. D genes are given only for firm matches.

j_gene: TRBJ1-2
d_gene: .
v_gene: TRBV20-1
CDR3aa: CSARAQKDGYTF

j_gene: TRBJ1-1
d_gene: .
v_gene: TRBV20-1
CDR3aa: CSARLAHRQNTEAFF

j_gene: TRBJ1-6
d_gene: TRBD1
v_gene: TRBV20-1
CDR3aa: CSALTGDGNSPLHF

j_gene: TRBJ1-2
d_gene: .
v_gene: TRBV7-9
CDR3aa: CASSLRRADGYTF

j_gene: TRBJ1-5
d_gene: .
v_gene: TRBV27
CDR3aa: CASSIQSNQPQHF

j_gene: TRBJ1-6
d_gene: .
v_gene: TRBV25-1
CDR3aa: CASSEYPTGSPLNSPLHF

j_gene: TRBJ2-2
d_gene: .
v_gene: TRBV5-5
CDR3aa: CASSLVGADTGELFF

j_gene: TRBJ1-2
d_gene: .
v_gene: TRBV6-6
CDR3aa: CASSYSSNRDEGDGYTF

j_gene: TRBJ2-7
d_gene: .
v_gene: TRBV7-2
CDR3aa: CASSVHREYVYEQYF

j_gene: TRBJ1-2
d_gene: TRBD1
v_gene: TRBV7-9
CDR3aa: CASQRAGGYGYTF

j_gene: TRBJ1-2
d_gene: .
v_gene: TRBV11-3
CDR3aa: CASSPQQDTGYTF

j_gene: TRBJ2-7
d_gene: .
v_gene: TRBV5-6
CDR3aa: CASSLTGKDYEQYF

j_gene: TRBJ1-4
d_gene: .
v_gene: TRBV11-3
CDR3aa: CASSSLGDEKLFF

j_gene: TRBJ2-3
d_gene: .
v_gene: TRBV7-2
CDR3aa: CASSRGWRVDTQYF

j_gene: TRBJ2-7
d_gene: TRBD1
v_gene: TRBV24-1
CDR3aa: CATSRQGESYEQYF

j_gene: TRBJ1-4
d_gene: .
v_gene: TRBV15
CDR3aa: CATSRDTGEKLFF

j_gene: TRBJ1-1
d_gene: TRBD1
v_gene: TRBV4-3
CDR3aa: CASSQDETGLNTEAFF

j_gene: TRBJ2-1
d_gene: .
v_gene: TRBV5-1
CDR3aa: CASSLAVYNEQFF

j_gene: TRBJ2-1
d_gene: .
v_gene: TRBV11-2
CDR3aa: CASSLFQINEQFF

j_gene: TRBJ1-3
d_gene: .
v_gene: TRBV4-2
CDR3aa: CASSQDPQGNTIYF

j_gene: TRBJ2-5
d_gene: TRBD1
v_gene: TRBV15
CDR3aa: CATSPPGQGAETQYF

j_gene: TRBJ1-4
d_gene: TRBD1
v_gene: TRBV3-1
CDR3aa: CASSQARGHGEKLFF

j_gene: TRBJ1-5
d_gene: .
v_gene: TRBV5-5
CDR3aa: CASSLGGAQGNQPQHF

j_gene: TRBJ1-1
d_gene: TRBD1
v_gene: TRBV20-1
CDR3aa: CSARGTGAGNTEAFF

j_gene: TRBJ2-2
d_gene: .
v_gene: TRBV18
CDR3aa: CASSPGGANTGELFF

j_gene: TRBJ2-5
d_gene: .
v_gene: TRBV18
CDR3aa: CASSPPFTTQETQYF

j_gene: TRBJ2-7
d_gene: .
v_gene: TRBV12-3/TRBV12-4
CDR3aa: CASSFTRDGEQYF

j_gene: TRBJ1-5
d_gene: TRBD1
v_gene: TRBV20-1
CDR3aa: CSAGTGFEPQHF

j_gene: TRBJ1-1
d_gene: .
v_gene: TRBV29-1
CDR3aa: CSVFYNSMNTEAFF

j_gene: TRBJ2-4
d_gene: .
v_gene: TRBV5-1
CDR3aa: CASSLPGNHIQYF

j_gene: TRBJ2-2
d_gene: TRBD2
v_gene: TRBV13
CDR3aa: CASSPGLAGGTGELFF